The 24 T cell receptor beta chains below come from one sample, sequenced in a study of graft-versus-host responses after intestinal transplantation. Assay: immunoSEQ multiplex PCR; the TCRdb copy retains only in-frame clones and omits some. The sample records over 10,000 clones, over 65% being singletons. Lymphocytes (intraepithelial and lamina propria) were released by processing the graft tissue. The sample here was ileum tissue, taken 140 to 150 days after intestinal transplantation. The receptors come from a human patient who received an intestinal transplant, so some T cells may come from the graft donor.

The chain has TRBV9 and TRBJ2-2; 10 nucleotides align to TRBD2. The V segment lost 0 bases and the J segment 0 bases; nucleotides outside the gene matches: 2. The CDR3 covers 17 residues. The germline V gene encodes CDR1 SGDLS and CDR2 YYNGEE. The CDR3 DNA reads TGTGCCAGCAGCGTAGTAGGACTAGCGGCGAACACCGGGGAGCTGTTTTTT. Translated, it gives CASSVVGLAANTGELFF.

V usage is TRBV5-1 and J usage is TRBJ1-4; 10 bases map to TRBD1. CDR1 is SGHRS and CDR2 is YFSETQ in the germline V gene. This CDR3 is built from 17 residues. The V segment lost 3 bases and the J segment 3 bases; nucleotides outside the gene matches: 8. For the CDR3, the DNA is TGCGCCAGCAGCTGGCGGGGACAGGGGACGGCTAATGAAAAACTGTTTTTT. Encoded protein: CASSWRGQGTANEKLFF.

The chain has TRBV11-3 and TRBJ1-1; D not certain. Germline CDR1 reads SGHNT; CDR2 reads YENEEA. The CDR3 covers 13 residues. The ends were cut back, 3 bases at V and 4 bases at J, with 9 bases in the middle. CDR3 sequence reads: CASSFSGPTEAFF. As DNA, the CDR3 is TGTGCCAGCAGCTTCTCAGGCCCCACTGAAGCTTTCTTT.

The chain joins TRBV7-9 to TRBJ2-1; tentative D call: TRBD2 (5 bases). This CDR3 has 14 amino acids. Trimming stripped 5 bases from V and 5 bases from J, with 13 bases between. Germline V gene data show CDR1 as SEHNR and CDR2 as FQNEAQ (reference sequence). DNA of the CDR3: TGTGCCAGCAGCCCCGCGTTGCGGGACAATGAGCAGTTCTTC. This translates into CASSPALRDNEQFF.

By share of the sample, this clone is medium-sized. The V and J genes are TRBV6-1 and TRBJ1-1; 10 nucleotides match TRBD1. CDR1 MNHNS and CDR2 SASEGT come from the germline V gene. The CDR3 runs 14 residues. J lost 2 bases, V lost 5 bases, and 2 bases had no gene match. CDR3 protein: CASSRTGGNTEAFF. In DNA form, the CDR3 reads TGTGCCAGCAGTCGGACAGGGGGAAACACTGAAGCTTTCTTT.

This sequence joins TRBV18 and TRBJ2-5; 11 nucleotides match TRBD2. CDR1 KGHSH and CDR2 LQKENI come from the germline V gene. This CDR3 is built from 15 residues. V lost 6 bases to trimming and J lost 0 bases; unmatched junction nucleotides: 3. The CDR3 nucleotides are TGTGCCAGCTCCTGGGGACTAGCGGACCAAGAGACCCAGTACTTC. This codes for CASSWGLADQETQYF.

By its share, this clone is medium-sized. The V call is TRBV7-2, the J call TRBJ1-1, with 9 bases aligning to TRBD1. From germline, CDR1 is SGHTA and CDR2 FQGNSA. The V segment lost 5 bases and the J segment 6 bases; nucleotides outside the gene matches: 4. This CDR3 has 13 residues. The CDR3 DNA sequence: TGTGCCAGCAGCCCTACAGGGGGCCCTGAAGCTTTCTTT. Amino acid sequence: CASSPTGGPEAFF. Supplemented by reference TRBV7-2 and TRBJ1-1, the full variable domain reads GAGVSQSPSNKVTEKGKDVELRCDPISGHTALYWYRQSLGQGLEFLIYFQGNSAPDKSGLPSDRFSAERTGGSVSTLTIQRTQQEDSAVYLCASSPTGGPEAFFGQGTRLTVV.

The chain links TRBV4-2 to TRBJ2-3, with TRBD2 matching 9 bases. This CDR3 is built from 16 residues. J was trimmed by 1 base and V by 5 bases; bases with no gene match: 7. Germline V lookup: CDR1 LGHNA, CDR2 YNFKEQ. The CDR3 nucleotides read TGTGCCAGCAGCGGGGGAGCGGGAGGCCGCACAGATACGCAGTATTTT. Its translation: CASSGGAGGRTDTQYF.

V usage is TRBV25-1 and J usage is TRBJ2-7, with 9 bases lining up with TRBD1. The junction had 5 bases not matched to a gene; V was cut back by 0 bases and J by 5 bases. This CDR3 has 15 residues. CDR1 MGHDK and CDR2 SYGVNS come from the germline V gene. CDR3 in DNA: TGTGCCAGCAGTGAATACGGACAGGGGAAGCACGAGCAGTACTTC. Its translation is CASSEYGQGKHEQYF.

The chain employs TRBV2 and TRBJ2-1, with 10 bases lining up with TRBD2. Trimming cost V 10 bases and J 5 bases; bases outside gene matches: 8. CDR1 and CDR2 (germline): SNHLY, FYNNEI. The CDR3 covers 14 residues. The CDR3 loop reads CATFLAGEDNEQFF. The CDR3 region has the DNA TGTGCCACTTTTCTAGCGGGAGAGGACAATGAGCAGTTCTTC.

V is TRBV4-2 and J is TRBJ1-1; D possibly corresponds to TRBD1 (5 bases). The V gene lost 6 bases and the J gene lost 2 bases, with 22 bases spanning the gap. Germline V gene data show CDR1 as LGHNA and CDR2 as YNFKEQ. This CDR3 region has 17 residues. CDR3 DNA: TGTGCCAGCAGTAGCCAAGGTGCAGGGCTTAGTAACACTGAAGCTTTCTTT. Protein sequence: CASSSQGAGLSNTEAFF.

This chain joins TRBV10-3 and TRBJ2-7, with 7 bases that match TRBD1. V dropped 7 bases and J dropped 5; count of bases not matched to a gene: 5. The V gene's germline CDR1 is ENHRY and CDR2 SYGVKD. This CDR3 region has 12 residues. This chain's CDR3 is CAITTGVNEQYF. The CDR3 region has the DNA TGTGCCATCACCACAGGGGTTAACGAGCAGTACTTC.

The chain couples TRBV7-8 to TRBJ2-7, with D maybe TRBD2 (6 bases). CDR1 is SGHVS and CDR2 is FQNEAQ in the germline V gene. Trimming left V 1 base short and J 4 bases short, with 11 bases between. This CDR3 contains 14 residues. CDR3 DNA sequence: TGTGCCAGCAGCTTAGATGCGGGGCGGTACGAGCAGTACTTC. This codes for CASSLDAGRYEQYF.

The rearrangement joins TRBV27 to TRBJ1-4; weak D call: TRBD1 (6 bases). The CDR3 has 15 residues. Trimming left V 1 base short and J 7 bases short, with 13 bases between. Germline values: CDR1 MNHEY, CDR2 SMNVEV (reference sequence). The CDR3 region is CASSLFRQGSEKLFF. CDR3 DNA: TGTGCCAGCAGTTTATTTCGGCAGGGGAGTGAAAAACTGTTTTTT.

The chain carries TRBV6-5 and TRBJ2-7; 10 bases map to TRBD2. Germline-derived CDR1 and CDR2 are MNHEY and SVGAGI. V shed 6 bases and J 3 bases; nucleotides not matched to a gene: 5. This CDR3 region has 14 residues. In nucleotides, the CDR3 is TGTGCCAGCAGCACTAGCGGGGAGTTCTACGAGCAGTACTTC. It codes for CASSTSGEFYEQYF.

The chain carries TRBV15 and TRBJ2-1; TRBD1 aligns across 8 bases. The length of the CDR3 is 15 residues. V was clipped by 2 bases and J by 4 bases; unmatched bases: 4. Germline CDR1 and CDR2: LNHNV and YYDKDF (reference sequence). The CDR3 DNA is TGTGCCACCAGCAGAAGCCAGGGGGCTTACAATGAGCAGTTCTTC. This encodes CATSRSQGAYNEQFF.

V gene TRBV6-5 combines with J gene TRBJ2-1, with 10 bases aligning to TRBD2. J gave up 7 bases and V 7 bases, and 4 bases lay outside the gene matches. The CDR3 length is 13 residues. CDR1 MNHEY and CDR2 SVGAGI come from the germline V gene. CDR3 nucleotide sequence: TGTGCCAGCACGTCTAGCGGGAGTAATGAGCAGTTCTTC. This gives the protein CASTSSGSNEQFF.

By its share, this clone is medium-sized. The chain recombines TRBV5-1 with TRBJ2-5; 12 bases are a match to TRBD2. After removal of 4 bases from V and 4 bases from J, the junction contained 8 bases not matched to a gene. Germline loops: CDR1 SGHRS, CDR2 YFSETQ. This CDR3 has 16 residues. The CDR3 DNA follows: TGCGCCAGCAGCGCGGGACTAGCGGGTATGAGAGAGACCCAGTACTTC. It specifies CASSAGLAGMRETQYF.

This chain uses TRBV27 with TRBJ2-7, with 11 bases lining up with TRBD1. Germline CDR1 and CDR2: MNHEY and SMNVEV (reference sequence). The CDR3 extends over 16 amino acids. V dropped 5 bases and J dropped 7; count of bases not matched to a gene: 13. In nucleotides, the CDR3 is TGTGCCAGCAGTCCGTTTCGGACAGGGGGCGCGGGAGAGCAGTACTTC. This gives the protein CASSPFRTGGAGEQYF.

V and J are TRBV19 and TRBJ1-2, with D tentatively TRBD1 (5 bases). The germline V gene encodes CDR1 LNHDA and CDR2 SQIVND (reference sequence). V was shortened by 8 bases and J by 3 bases, with 10 bases between the two germline ends. The CDR3 consists of 12 residues. CDR3 sequence (DNA): TGTGCCAGTCACCGGGGGGACTATGGCTACACCTTC. The encoded protein is CASHRGDYGYTF.

This clone was detected only a few times. This chain joins TRBV4-1 and TRBJ2-3; TRBD2 matches 9 bases. V dropped 3 bases and J dropped 2; count of bases not matched to a gene: 6. This CDR3 contains 16 residues. The germline gives CDR1 MGHRA, CDR2 YSYEKL. The CDR3: CASSHPSGLATDTQYF. CDR3 nucleotides: TGCGCCAGCAGCCACCCCTCGGGACTAGCCACAGATACGCAGTATTTT.

In its sample, this clone was seen once. The genes are TRBV7-2 and TRBJ2-3; D ambiguous. Trimming removed 2 bases from V and 5 bases from J, with 2 bases in between. The CDR3 spans 11 residues. CDR1 is SGHTA, CDR2 FQGNSA, per germline. CDR3 residues: CASSLLDTQYF. In DNA form, the CDR3 reads TGTGCCAGCAGCTTACTAGATACGCAGTATTTT.

J is TRBJ2-5 and V is TRBV2, with TRBD2 as a possible D gene (7 bases). CDR1 SNHLY and CDR2 FYNNEI come from the germline V gene. CDR3 length equals 13 residues. V was cut by 7 bases and J by 2 bases, with 11 bases left in between. CDR3 region: CASTGEGQETQYF. CDR3 DNA: TGTGCCAGCACAGGGGAGGGACAAGAGACCCAGTACTTC.

This chain joins TRBV25-1 and TRBJ1-1; 7 bases agree with TRBD1. Germline values: CDR1 MGHDK, CDR2 SYGVNS. V shed 9 bases, J shed 3 bases, and the junction held 7 bases outside the gene matches. The CDR3 is 13 amino acids. CDR3 loop: CASTYRGYTEAFF. The CDR3 region has the DNA TGTGCCAGTACGTACAGGGGCTACACTGAAGCTTTCTTT.